This TCR beta chain was captured by sequencing in a study of blood T cell repertoires in COVID-19 (dated by TCRdb to about 2020). For context, the study as a whole: The collaborator samples originated in the United States, Italy and Spain and spanned the acute and convalescent phases of COVID-19. The prospective study material was composed of cDNA or gDNA derived from T cells, B-cell-depleted T cells, or PBMCs. The dataset comprised deeply sampled blood TCRbeta repertoires from subjects exposed to, actively infected with, or recovered from COVID-19. The repertoires were released in a freely available public database intended as a resource for research on the immune response to SARS-CoV-2. The samples were drawn from two sources: the first 160 participants of the ongoing ImmuneRACE study, and some 1,300 subjects contributed by 6 global collaborators. The sample metadata nearly always contained a de-identified subject ID, COVID-19 status, age in years and sex. HLA class I and class II types, where available, came from metadata supplied by the sample provider rather than from assay-based typing.

Each collaborating institution followed its own protocols to collect whole blood in K2EDTA tubes. Collaborator samples were shipped for TCRbeta analysis as frozen whole blood, isolated PBMCs, or DNA extracted from either sample type. There are 13 amino acids in the CDR3, from cysteine to phenylalanine inclusive. Kept here is only the CDR3 DNA, which spans 39 bases and is read in frame from base 1. CDR1 and CDR2 were assigned from the germline V gene as SGDLS and YYNGEE. V is shortened by 0 bases, J by 7 bases, and the region joining them spans 11 bases. Remarks on this clone: What this receptor recognizes is not known. Within one base of it there is no much larger clone, and no base qualities were kept.

The paper's findings and limits, for the study overall: How much clinical and demographic metadata was included differed by source and by participant, and the metadata was provided uncurated.

The immunoSEQ Assay, a bias-controlled multiplex PCR, was used to amplify TCRbeta CDR3 regions from genomic DNA. In the original analysis: The number of nucleated cells in each sample was estimated from the amplification of reference gene primers within the assay. Sequence reads were collapsed and filtered to measure the absolute abundance of every unique TCRbeta CDR3 rearrangement. For each sample, productive Simpson clonality was calculated by taking the square root of Simpson's diversity index across productive rearrangements. TCRdb mirrors the immuneACCESS table, restricted to in-frame sequences. Some clones are absent from its copies; in checked studies, under half trace to an unresolved V gene, and the reason for the others is unknown. The DNA was the basis for D and trimming; V, J and clone size are from that table. This sample lists under 300,000 clones; 80% to 90% were detected once. The ten largest make up 4% of the sample.

Input material: peripheral blood. This receptor chain uses TRBV9 and TRBJ2-7; the D gene is perhaps TRBD2, on 6 matching bases. The source of this sequence is a man over 45 with acute or convalescent COVID-19. Here is the DNA: TGTGCCAGCAGCGTAGTAATCGGAGGGGAGCAGTACTTC. Its protein product is CASSVVIGGEQYF.